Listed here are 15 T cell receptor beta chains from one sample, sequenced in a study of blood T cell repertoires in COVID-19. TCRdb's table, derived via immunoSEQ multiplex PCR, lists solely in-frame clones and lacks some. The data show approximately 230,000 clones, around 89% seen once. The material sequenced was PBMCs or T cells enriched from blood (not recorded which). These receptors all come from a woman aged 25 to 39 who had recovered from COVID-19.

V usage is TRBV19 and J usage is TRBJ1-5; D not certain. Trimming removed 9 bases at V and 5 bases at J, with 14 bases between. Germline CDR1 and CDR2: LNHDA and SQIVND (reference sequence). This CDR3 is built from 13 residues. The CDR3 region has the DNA TGTGCCAGCACCGACCACTACTATCAGCCCCAGCATTTT. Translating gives CASTDHYYQPQHF.

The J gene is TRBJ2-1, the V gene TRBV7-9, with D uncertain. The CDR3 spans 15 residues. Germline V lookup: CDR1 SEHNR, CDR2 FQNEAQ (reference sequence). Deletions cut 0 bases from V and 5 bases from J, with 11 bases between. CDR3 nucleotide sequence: TGTGCCAGCAGCTTAGCTTTGACTTCCCACAATGAGCAGTTCTTC. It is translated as CASSLALTSHNEQFF.

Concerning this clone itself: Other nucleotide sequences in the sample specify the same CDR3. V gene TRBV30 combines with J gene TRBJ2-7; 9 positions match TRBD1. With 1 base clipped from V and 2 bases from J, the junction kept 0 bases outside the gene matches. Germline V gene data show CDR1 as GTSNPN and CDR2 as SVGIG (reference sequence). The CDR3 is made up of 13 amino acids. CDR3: CAWSGTGAYEQYF. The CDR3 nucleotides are TGTGCCTGGAGTGGGACAGGGGCCTACGAGCAGTACTTC.

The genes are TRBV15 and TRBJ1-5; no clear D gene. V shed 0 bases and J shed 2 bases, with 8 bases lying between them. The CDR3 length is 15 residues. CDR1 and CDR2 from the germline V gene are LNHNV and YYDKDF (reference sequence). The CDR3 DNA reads TGTGCCACCAGCAGAGATCCGGGTGGCAATCAGCCCCAGCATTTT. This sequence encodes CATSRDPGGNQPQHF.

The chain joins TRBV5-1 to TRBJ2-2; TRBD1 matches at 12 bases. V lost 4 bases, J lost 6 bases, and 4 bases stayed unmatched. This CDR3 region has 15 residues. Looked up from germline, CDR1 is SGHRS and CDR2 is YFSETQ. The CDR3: CASSPGQGASGELFF. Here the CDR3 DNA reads TGCGCCAGCAGCCCGGGACAGGGGGCATCCGGGGAGCTGTTTTTT.

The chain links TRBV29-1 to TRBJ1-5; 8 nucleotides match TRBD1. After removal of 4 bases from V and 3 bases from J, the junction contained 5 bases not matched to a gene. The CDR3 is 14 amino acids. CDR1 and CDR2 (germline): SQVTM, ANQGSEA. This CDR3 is CSVATGGFNQPQHF. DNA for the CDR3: TGCAGCGTTGCCACAGGGGGATTCAATCAGCCCCAGCATTTT.

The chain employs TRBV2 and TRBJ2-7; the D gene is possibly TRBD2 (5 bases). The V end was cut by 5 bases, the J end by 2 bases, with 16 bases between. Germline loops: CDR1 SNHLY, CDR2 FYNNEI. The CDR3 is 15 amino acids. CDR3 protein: CASSTIVRVAYEQYF. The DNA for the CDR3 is TGTGCCAGCAGTACCATTGTGAGGGTCGCCTACGAGCAGTACTTC.

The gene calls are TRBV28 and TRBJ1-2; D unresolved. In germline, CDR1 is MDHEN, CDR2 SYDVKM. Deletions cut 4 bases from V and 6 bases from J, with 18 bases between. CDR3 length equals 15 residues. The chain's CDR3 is CASSSPGEIWDGYTF. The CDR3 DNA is TGTGCCAGCAGTTCACCGGGAGAGATCTGGGATGGCTACACCTTC.

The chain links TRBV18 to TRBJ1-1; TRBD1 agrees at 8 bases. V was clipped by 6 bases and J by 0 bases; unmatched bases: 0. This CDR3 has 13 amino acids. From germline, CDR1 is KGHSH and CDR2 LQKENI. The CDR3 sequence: CASSTGVNTEAFF. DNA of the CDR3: TGTGCCAGCTCGACAGGGGTGAACACTGAAGCTTTCTTT.

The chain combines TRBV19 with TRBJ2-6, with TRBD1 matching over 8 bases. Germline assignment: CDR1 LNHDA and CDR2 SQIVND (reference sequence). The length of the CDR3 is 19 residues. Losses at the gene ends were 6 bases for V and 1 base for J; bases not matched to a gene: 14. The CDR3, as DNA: TGTGCCAGTAGAAAAGAGCCAGGGGGCGCATCATCTGGGGCCAACGTCCTGACTTTC. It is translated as CASRKEPGGASSGANVLTF.

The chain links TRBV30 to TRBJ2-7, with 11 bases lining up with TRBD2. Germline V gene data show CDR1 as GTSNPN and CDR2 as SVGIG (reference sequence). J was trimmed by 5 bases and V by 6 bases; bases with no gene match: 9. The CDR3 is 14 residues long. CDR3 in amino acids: CACHTTSGTHEQYF. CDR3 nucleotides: TGTGCCTGTCACACGACTAGCGGGACCCACGAGCAGTACTTC.

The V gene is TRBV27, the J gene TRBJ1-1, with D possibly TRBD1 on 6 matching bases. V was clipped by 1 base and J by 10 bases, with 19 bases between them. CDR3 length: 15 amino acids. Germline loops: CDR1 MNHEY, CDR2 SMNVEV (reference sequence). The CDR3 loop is CASSLFPQGFGRAFF. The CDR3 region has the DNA TGTGCCAGCAGTTTATTCCCCCAGGGGTTTGGGCGAGCTTTCTTT.

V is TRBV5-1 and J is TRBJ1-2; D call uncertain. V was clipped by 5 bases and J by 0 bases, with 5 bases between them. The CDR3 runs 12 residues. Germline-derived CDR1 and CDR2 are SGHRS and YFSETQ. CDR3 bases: TGCGCCAGCAGGGCAGCTAACTATGGCTACACCTTC. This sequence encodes CASRAANYGYTF.

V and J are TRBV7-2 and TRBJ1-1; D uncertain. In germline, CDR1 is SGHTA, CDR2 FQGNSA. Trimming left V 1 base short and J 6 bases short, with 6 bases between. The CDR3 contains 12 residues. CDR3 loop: CASSLVGAEAFF. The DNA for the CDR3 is TGTGCCAGCAGCTTAGTGGGAGCTGAAGCTTTCTTT. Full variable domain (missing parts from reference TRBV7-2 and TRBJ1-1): GAGVSQSPSNKVTEKGKDVELRCDPISGHTALYWYRQSLGQGLEFLIYFQGNSAPDKSGLPSDRFSAERTGGSVSTLTIQRTQQEDSAVYLCASSLVGAEAFFGQGTRLTVV.

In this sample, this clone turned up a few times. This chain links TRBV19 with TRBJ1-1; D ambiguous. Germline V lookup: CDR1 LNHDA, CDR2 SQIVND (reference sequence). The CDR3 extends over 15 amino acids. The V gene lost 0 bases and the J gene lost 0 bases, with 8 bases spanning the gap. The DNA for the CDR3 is TGTGCCAGTAGTATAGAAAACAGTATGAACACTGAAGCTTTCTTT. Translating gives CASSIENSMNTEAFF.